Listed below are T cell receptor beta chains from one sample, sequenced in a study of cytomegalovirus exposure and HLA in healthy donors. Produced via immunoSEQ multiplex PCR; TCRdb's table is partial and in-frame only. The sample includes about 160,000 clones, roughly 80% of them seen just once. The sample comprised PBMCs. All receptors derive from a male donor in good health and CMV-seronegative. Each CDR3 is given with its conserved first and last residue. Fields, in order: V gene, CDR3 length, J gene, CDR3 protein.

v_call: TRBV10-3; cdr3_length: 17; j_call: TRBJ1-2; cdr3_aa: CAISESRPAGSNYGYTF
v_call: TRBV30; cdr3_length: 10; j_call: TRBJ2-2; cdr3_aa: CARCTGELFF
v_call: TRBV4-3; cdr3_length: 15; j_call: TRBJ2-3; cdr3_aa: CASSQAGGDTDTQYF
v_call: TRBV28; cdr3_length: 13; j_call: TRBJ2-5; cdr3_aa: CASTTGGQETQYF
v_call: TRBV4-2; cdr3_length: 15; j_call: TRBJ2-3; cdr3_aa: CASSQVAGASDTQYF
v_call: TRBV7-2; cdr3_length: 15; j_call: TRBJ1-2; cdr3_aa: CASSLFFQGLSGYTF
v_call: TRBV10-3; cdr3_length: 15; j_call: TRBJ1-5; cdr3_aa: CAISDRDRLNQPQHF
v_call: TRBV28; cdr3_length: 12; j_call: TRBJ2-7; cdr3_aa: CASLGQAYEQYF
v_call: TRBV11-1; cdr3_length: 15; j_call: TRBJ2-1; cdr3_aa: CASSFGGPPYNEQFF
v_call: TRBV6-1; cdr3_length: 15; j_call: TRBJ1-1; cdr3_aa: CASSEGQGMNTEAFF
v_call: TRBV6-1; cdr3_length: 13; j_call: TRBJ2-4; cdr3_aa: CASNRGYQNIQYF
v_call: TRBV19; cdr3_length: 14; j_call: TRBJ2-7; cdr3_aa: CASSIVSSSYEQYF
v_call: TRBV18; cdr3_length: 17; j_call: TRBJ2-7; cdr3_aa: CASSPPRPGQGAYEQYF
v_call: TRBV7-3; cdr3_length: 15; j_call: TRBJ2-1; cdr3_aa: CASSSGLAGAAEQFF
v_call: TRBV28; cdr3_length: 18; j_call: TRBJ1-5; cdr3_aa: CASSPPRDRDYSNQPQHF
v_call: TRBV5-6; cdr3_length: 16; j_call: TRBJ2-3; cdr3_aa: CASSCSGTSGTDTQYF